This entry lists 29 T cell receptor beta chains sequenced from one sample in a study of cytomegalovirus exposure and HLA in healthy donors. The PCR made use of 60 Vbeta and 13 Jbeta primers. Only in-frame clones appear in the TCRdb table, and some are missing; sequencing was by immunoSEQ multiplex PCR. The sample lists about 200,000 clones; approximately 80% were seen once. Sequences were obtained from PBMCs. Every receptor here comes from a woman in her thirties in good health and CMV-seropositive.

V gene TRBV30 combines with J gene TRBJ1-2; 9 bases are shared with TRBD1. Looked up from germline, CDR1 is GTSNPN and CDR2 is SVGIG (reference sequence). The length of the CDR3 is 16 residues. V lost 5 bases to trimming and J lost 3 bases; unmatched junction nucleotides: 13. The CDR3 bases are TGTGCCTGGGGCGGACAGGGGAGTAGGAGATACTATGGCTACACCTTC. It specifies CAWGGQGSRRYYGYTF.

The chain is built from TRBV10-3 and TRBJ2-3; D gene uncertain. The CDR3 runs 12 residues. Trimming stripped 2 bases from V and 4 bases from J, with 4 bases between. Looked up from germline, CDR1 is ENHRY and CDR2 is SYGVKD. This CDR3 is CAISEPADTQYF. CDR3 bases: TGTGCCATCAGTGAGCCCGCAGATACGCAGTATTTT.

The chain joins TRBV7-9 to TRBJ1-5; the D gene is possibly TRBD1 (6 bases). The germline CDR1 and CDR2 sequences are SEHNR and FQNEAQ (reference sequence). Trimming left V 5 bases short and J 5 bases short, with 7 bases between. There are 12 residues in the CDR3. Here the CDR3 reads CASSGGHQPQHF. In DNA, the CDR3 is TGTGCCAGCAGCGGGGGCCATCAGCCCCAGCATTTT.

V and J are TRBV11-1 and TRBJ1-2; 9 nucleotides line up with TRBD1. The germline CDR1 and CDR2 sequences are SGHAT and FQDESV (reference sequence). The CDR3 length is 15 residues. V lost 4 bases to trimming and J lost 4 bases; unmatched junction nucleotides: 7. The CDR3 sequence is CASSSRTGERYGYTF. CDR3 bases: TGTGCCAGCAGCTCCCGGACAGGGGAGCGCTATGGCTACACCTTC.

The genes are TRBV27 and TRBJ2-1; perhaps TRBD2 as D (6 bases). Germline V gene sequence: CDR1 MNHEY, CDR2 SMNVEV (reference sequence). The CDR3 consists of 16 residues. Trimming removed 1 base from V and 8 bases from J, with 18 bases in between. The CDR3 here is CASSLWGEWGVHEQFF. CDR3 DNA: TGTGCCAGCAGTTTATGGGGGGAATGGGGGGTTCATGAGCAGTTCTTC.

The chain recombines TRBV7-9 with TRBJ2-7, with TRBD1 as a possible D gene (9 bases). Trimming left V 7 bases short and J 3 bases short, with 22 bases between. The germline CDR1 and CDR2 sequences are SEHNR and FQNEAQ (reference sequence). CDR3 length equals 16 residues. CDR3 sequence (DNA): TGTGCCAGCACCTTCCGGCGGGGGGACAGGGACTACGAGCAGTACTTC. Translating it yields CASTFRRGDRDYEQYF.

The chain uses TRBV6-5 and TRBJ2-7; tentatively, D is TRBD1 (6 bases). CDR1 is MNHEY and CDR2 is SVGAGI in the germline V gene. Trimming stripped 5 bases from V and 2 bases from J, with 16 bases between. The CDR3 is 15 amino acids. Here the CDR3 reads CASSLRTAIPYEQYF. CDR3 DNA: TGTGCCAGCAGTCTTAGGACAGCTATCCCCTACGAGCAGTACTTC.

The chain recombines TRBV29-1 with TRBJ2-7; 8 bases agree with TRBD1. The V and J ends lost 3 bases and 7 bases, in that order; junction bases with no gene match: 20. Germline V gives CDR1 SQVTM, CDR2 ANQGSEA. The CDR3 is 17 residues long. CDR3 sequence: CSVEIPRLGQGRREQYF. CDR3 sequence (DNA): TGCAGCGTTGAGATACCGAGACTCGGACAGGGACGGCGGGAGCAGTACTTC.

Written as DNA, the CDR3 is TGCGCCAGCAGCTTGGGAGGGAATCATCCCGGGGAGCTGTTTTTT. Translation gives CASSLGGNHPGELFF. The chain employs TRBV5-1 and TRBJ2-2; possibly TRBD2 for D (5 bases). In germline, CDR1 is SGHRS, CDR2 YFSETQ. This CDR3 is built from 15 residues. Trimming removed 0 bases at V and 6 bases at J, with 12 bases between.

The CDR3 sequence: CASSLTGDSSYEQYF. The CDR3 DNA follows: TGTGCCAGCAGTCTGACCGGGGACAGCTCCTACGAGCAGTACTTC. The V and J genes are TRBV28 and TRBJ2-7, with TRBD1 identical over 7 bases. Trimming at V came to 5 bases and at J to 0 bases, leaving 7 bases not matched to a gene. This CDR3 comprises 15 residues. CDR1 is MDHEN and CDR2 is SYDVKM in the germline V gene.

This chain uses TRBV4-2 with TRBJ2-7, with D possibly matching TRBD2 (5 bases). The CDR3 loop spans 20 amino acids. Trimming stripped 3 bases from V and 0 bases from J, with 27 bases between. The germline CDR1 and CDR2 sequences are LGHNA and YNFKEQ. The CDR3 protein is CASSQEVGFAQVTSSYEQYF. In nucleotides, the CDR3 is TGTGCCAGCAGCCAGGAGGTTGGGTTTGCCCAGGTTACCAGCTCCTACGAGCAGTACTTC.

V gene TRBV28 combines with J gene TRBJ2-6; D gene uncertain. Trimming left V 10 bases short and J 1 base short, with 5 bases between. In germline, CDR1 is MDHEN, CDR2 SYDVKM. This CDR3 comprises 12 residues. CDR3 sequence reads: CATQSGANVLTF. In DNA form, the CDR3 reads TGTGCCACCCAGTCTGGGGCCAACGTCCTGACTTTC.

The V and J genes are TRBV28 and TRBJ1-1; TRBD1 aligns across 8 bases. The CDR3 consists of 17 residues. With V trimmed by 4 bases and J by 4 bases, 14 bases remained unmatched. CDR1 and CDR2 (germline): MDHEN, SYDVKM. The DNA of the CDR3 is TGTGCCAGCAGTTCGCCAGGCGGCAGGGGGCGACCCACTGAAGCTTTCTTT. Translated: CASSSPGGRGRPTEAFF.

The rearrangement links TRBV6-1 to TRBJ1-6; a possible D gene is TRBD1 (5 bases). Germline CDR1 is MNHNS and CDR2 is SASEGT. The CDR3 is 15 amino acids. V dropped 3 bases and J dropped 10 bases, with 16 bases sitting between them. The chain's CDR3 is CASSEVGGKGSPLHF. In DNA form, the CDR3 reads TGTGCCAGCAGTGAGGTCGGGGGGAAGGGCTCACCCCTCCACTTT.

This clone came up once. The J gene is TRBJ2-1, the V gene TRBV10-3, with 11 nucleotides matching TRBD2. The CDR3 consists of 16 residues. The J segment lost 3 bases and the V segment lost 3 bases, leaving 4 bases of the junction unmatched. Germline CDR1 is ENHRY and CDR2 is SYGVKD. CDR3 sequence reads: CAISDPGTSGYNEQFF. CDR3 nucleotides: TGTGCCATCAGTGACCCCGGGACTAGCGGCTACAATGAGCAGTTCTTC.

This clone came up once. The rearrangement links TRBV19 to TRBJ1-5; possibly TRBD1 for D (5 bases). V shed 1 base and J shed 3 bases, with 10 bases lying between them. The CDR3 has 15 amino acids. Germline V gene data show CDR1 as LNHDA and CDR2 as SQIVND (reference sequence). The CDR3 loop reads CASSIGQGNNQPQHF. The CDR3, as DNA: TGTGCCAGTAGTATAGGGCAGGGCAACAATCAGCCCCAGCATTTT.

The chain carries TRBV5-1 and TRBJ1-2; D may be TRBD1 (5 bases). Germline CDR1 reads SGHRS; CDR2 reads YFSETQ. V was pared by 7 bases and J by 6 bases, with 10 bases between. The CDR3 has 11 amino acids. The CDR3 sequence: CASGGGNGYTF. The CDR3 region has the DNA TGCGCCAGCGGGGGGGGGAATGGCTACACCTTC.

The chain has TRBV28 and TRBJ1-5, with 8 positions matching TRBD1. Germline values: CDR1 MDHEN, CDR2 SYDVKM. This CDR3 has 15 residues. V shed 6 bases, J shed 2 bases, and the junction held 6 bases outside the gene matches. The CDR3: CASSRGPGGNQPQHF. CDR3 coding DNA: TGTGCCAGCAGCAGGGGGCCTGGGGGCAATCAGCCCCAGCATTTT.

V usage is TRBV11-2 and J usage is TRBJ2-5, with 8 bases lining up with TRBD2. Germline values: CDR1 SGHAT, CDR2 FQNNGV. The CDR3 is 18 amino acids. The J segment lost 0 bases and the V segment lost 1 base, leaving 10 bases of the junction unmatched. The DNA for the CDR3 is TGTGCCAGCAGCTTAGTGGGAGCGGGGGTCCGGTACCAAGAGACCCAGTACTTC. As protein: CASSLVGAGVRYQETQYF.

By sample share, this clone is medium-sized (0.01 to 0.1%). V usage is TRBV7-8 and J usage is TRBJ2-7; TRBD1 agrees at 8 bases. After removal of 5 bases from V and 3 bases from J, the junction contained 15 bases not matched to a gene. This CDR3 contains 17 residues. CDR1 is SGHVS, CDR2 FQNEAQ, per germline. The CDR3 coding sequence is TGTGCCAGCAGCCTAGGACAGGGCGATCTTTCTCTCTACGAGCAGTACTTC. Translation gives CASSLGQGDLSLYEQYF.

CDR3 amino acids: CAWSYLTNEKLFF. Written as DNA, the CDR3 is TGTGCCTGGAGTTATCTTACTAATGAAAAACTGTTTTTT. V gene TRBV30 combines with J gene TRBJ1-4; D ambiguous. CDR1 GTSNPN and CDR2 SVGIG come from the germline V gene (reference sequence). This CDR3 spans 13 amino acids. Deletions cut 2 bases from V and 2 bases from J, with 6 bases between.

This clone was counted ten times or more. The rearrangement links TRBV7-8 to TRBJ1-3; D is unclear. Germline assignment: CDR1 SGHVS and CDR2 FQNEAQ. The CDR3 is made up of 14 amino acids. V lost 5 bases, J lost 4 bases, and 12 bases lay in between. CDR3 DNA: TGTGCCAGCAGCCAGACTCCGCGGGGAAACACCATATATTTT. Protein product: CASSQTPRGNTIYF.

The chain links TRBV7-2 to TRBJ1-1; D unclear. CDR1 is SGHTA and CDR2 is FQGNSA in the germline V gene. CDR3 length: 15 residues. Trimming removed 2 bases from V and 3 bases from J, with 13 bases in between. The CDR3 sequence is CASSLFGRRDTEAFF. The CDR3 DNA is TGTGCCAGCAGCTTATTCGGCCGGCGGGACACTGAAGCTTTCTTT.

This chain links TRBV19 with TRBJ1-3, with 8 bases lining up with TRBD1. The CDR3 totals 13 residues. Trimming took 9 bases from V and 3 from J; bases not matched to a gene: 4. CDR1 LNHDA and CDR2 SQIVND come from the germline V gene (reference sequence). The CDR3 loop reads CASQGQVGNTIYF. CDR3 sequence (DNA): TGTGCCAGCCAGGGACAGGTTGGAAACACCATATATTTT. The full variable domain, completed using reference TRBV19 and TRBJ1-3, is DGGITQSPKYLFRKEGQNVTLSCEQNLNHDAMYWYRQDPGQGLRLIYYSQIVNDFQKGDIAEGYSVSREKKESFPLTVTSAQKNPTAFYLCASQGQVGNTIYFGEGSWLTVV.

The V call is TRBV4-1, the J call TRBJ2-1; 9 nucleotides match TRBD1. V lost 2 bases to trimming and J lost 8 bases; unmatched junction nucleotides: 10. Germline loops: CDR1 MGHRA, CDR2 YSYEKL. This CDR3 has 16 residues. The CDR3 region is CASSQMGQGSLDEQFF. The CDR3 bases are TGCGCCAGCAGCCAAATGGGACAGGGCTCTTTGGATGAGCAGTTCTTC.

The CDR3 sequence is CASRLLAAPFF. The CDR3 DNA reads TGCGCCAGCAGGCTGCTAGCGGCCCCTTTCTTC. The chain employs TRBV5-1 and TRBJ2-1; 7 nucleotides line up with TRBD2. The germline V gene has CDR1 SGHRS and CDR2 YFSETQ. This CDR3 is built from 11 residues. V dropped 5 bases and J dropped 16; count of bases not matched to a gene: 9. The full variable domain, in which reference TRBV5-1 and TRBJ2-1 provide the parts outside the CDR3, is KAGVTQTPRYLIKTRGQQVTLSCSPISGHRSVSWYQQTPGQGLQFLFEYFSETQRNKGNFPGRFSGRQFSNSRSEMNVSTLELGDSALYLCASRLLAAPFFGPGTRLTVL.

The rearrangement joins TRBV5-1 to TRBJ2-3, with D possibly matching TRBD1 (6 bases). This CDR3 is 15 amino acids long. Per the germline V gene, CDR1 is SGHRS and CDR2 is YFSETQ. The V end was cut by 0 bases, the J end by 4 bases, with 12 bases between. The CDR3 DNA reads as TGCGCCAGCAGCTTGGCAGGGGTTGGCGCAGATACGCAGTATTTT. Translated: CASSLAGVGADTQYF.

Concerning this clone itself: The same CDR3 can be traced to other DNA sequences in this sample. CDR3 nucleotide sequence: TGTGCCAGCAGCGTAGGGGTGGGGGCGGACACTGAAGCTTTCTTT. This gives the protein CASSVGVGADTEAFF. V is TRBV9 and J is TRBJ1-1; tentatively, D is TRBD1 (6 bases). Germline V gene sequence: CDR1 SGDLS, CDR2 YYNGEE. The CDR3 loop spans 15 amino acids. V lost 0 bases and J lost 3, with 12 bases in between.

The V and J genes are TRBV5-1 and TRBJ1-5; D is unresolved. V was cut by 4 bases and J by 0 bases, with 8 bases left in between. Looked up from germline, CDR1 is SGHRS and CDR2 is YFSETQ. The CDR3 totals 14 residues. The CDR3 coding sequence is TGCGCCAGCAGCCCAGAAAATAGCAATCAGCCCCAGCATTTT. Residues: CASSPENSNQPQHF.